The present T cell receptor beta chain was sequenced within a study of T cell clonotyping in hematopoietic cell transplantation. Looking at the study overall: Pretransplant recipient samples were taken after cytoreduction.

Regarding the study as a whole: After transplant, recipient diversity fell while pathologically expanded clonotypes grew through day 180. Cells were unsorted, so CD4 and CD8 contributions were not separated.

V trimming: 4 bases; J trimming: 4 bases; junction bases outside the gene matches: 10. CDR1 SQVTM and CDR2 ANQGSEA come from the germline V gene. The CDR3 spans 15 residues. The time point denotes: recipient sample about 28 days before transplant, after cytoreduction. There are a few counts of this clone. The antigen remains unidentified. Profiling relied on immunoSEQ multiplex PCR, and the TCRdb table lists in-frame clones only, not all of them. This sample carries around 25,000 clones, roughly 88% of them seen once, and the ten largest clones take roughly 24%. The chain is built from TRBV29-1 and TRBJ2-1; 7 bases fit TRBD1. The sequenced sample was peripheral blood mononuclear cells, obtained before stem cell transplant. This clonotype originated in a woman aged 60-75 years with acute myeloid leukemia. Some clones in this sample may be carry-over from other donors' samples. CDR3 nucleotide sequence: TGCAGCGTTGTAGTAACAGGGGCCGCGTACAATGAGCAGTTCTTC. It is translated as CSVVVTGAAYNEQFF.